One sample yielded the 18 T cell receptor beta chains listed below, sequenced in a study of blood T cell repertoires in COVID-19. Sequencing used immunoSEQ multiplex PCR; TCRdb keeps in-frame clones, though not all of them. The sample includes some 140,000 clones, around 82% seen only once; the top ten take 4.5% to 6%. The sample consisted of PBMCs or T cells enriched from blood (not recorded which). The receptor set was obtained from a middle-aged man with acute COVID-19.

The V and J genes are TRBV28 and TRBJ2-5; 10 nucleotides match TRBD1. CDR1 is MDHEN and CDR2 is SYDVKM in the germline V gene. The length of the CDR3 is 15 residues. V gave up 7 bases and J gave up 2 bases; unmatched junction bases: 7. The CDR3 sequence is CASTRTGGSQETQYF. CDR3 coding DNA: TGTGCCAGCACTCGGACAGGGGGAAGTCAAGAGACCCAGTACTTC. Full variable domain (remainder filled in from reference TRBV28 and TRBJ2-5): DVKVTQSSRYLVKRTGEKVFLECVQDMDHENMFWYRQDPGLGLRLIYFSYDVKMKEKGDIPEGYSVSREKKERFSLILESASTNQTSMYLCASTRTGGSQETQYFGPGTRLLVL.

The V gene is TRBV30, the J gene TRBJ1-5; 9 bases match TRBD1. The V gene end was trimmed by 4 bases and the J gene end by 8 bases; junction bases not matched to a gene: 6. Germline CDR1 GTSNPN, CDR2 SVGIG (reference sequence). This CDR3 has 13 amino acids. The DNA of the CDR3 is TGTGCCTGGAAGGACAGGGGCGGGGAGCCCCAGCATTTT. Protein sequence: CAWKDRGGEPQHF.

This rearrangement joins TRBV25-1 to TRBJ1-4, with 7 bases aligning to TRBD1. Trimming took 1 base from V and 6 from J; bases not matched to a gene: 5. This CDR3 is built from 15 residues. CDR1 is MGHDK and CDR2 is SYGVNS in the germline V gene. As DNA, the CDR3 is TGTGCCAGCAGTGAATTCAGGACAGGCTATGAAAAACTGTTTTTT. Amino acids: CASSEFRTGYEKLFF.

This clone was found once. This chain links TRBV4-2 with TRBJ2-7; 8 positions agree with TRBD1. This CDR3 comprises 15 residues. Germline trimming cut 4 bases from V and 1 base from J; bases unmatched to any gene: 6. Per germline, CDR1 LGHNA and CDR2 YNFKEQ. This CDR3 reads CASSLTGALSYEQYF. The CDR3 DNA sequence: TGTGCCAGCAGCCTGACAGGGGCGTTATCCTACGAGCAGTACTTC.

This rearrangement joins TRBV12-3 or TRBV12-4 to TRBJ1-2; D is possibly TRBD1 (6 bases). This CDR3 has 13 amino acids. Trimming took 7 bases from V and 6 from J, leaving 15 bases between them. CDR3 DNA sequence: TGTGCCAGCAAGAAGGGGGTTTCTGATGGCTACACCTTC. Translation gives CASKKGVSDGYTF.

Here the CDR3 reads CASSLTGQETSPLHF. The CDR3 DNA is TGCGCCAGCAGCTTGACCGGACAGGAGACTTCACCCCTCCACTTT. The rearrangement uses TRBV5-1 and TRBJ1-6; 7 positions agree with TRBD1. CDR3 length: 15 residues. The ends lost 1 base at V and 9 bases at J; junction bases unmatched: 7. The germline CDR1 and CDR2 sequences are SGHRS and YFSETQ.

This chain links TRBV10-2 with TRBJ1-1; D possibly corresponds to TRBD1 (5 bases). There are 15 residues in the CDR3. Per the germline V gene, CDR1 is WSHSY and CDR2 is SAAADI. V was pared by 4 bases and J by 3 bases, with 15 bases between. The DNA of the CDR3 is TGCGCCAGCAGTGTAGTACCGGGGGGTCACACTGAAGCTTTCTTT. This sequence encodes CASSVVPGGHTEAFF.

The chain recombines TRBV28 with TRBJ2-7, with 7 bases lining up with TRBD1. CDR1 is MDHEN, CDR2 SYDVKM, per germline. Germline trimming cut 4 bases from V and 6 bases from J; bases unmatched to any gene: 9. The CDR3 loop spans 14 amino acids. The CDR3 DNA is TGTGCCAGCAGTTCGCCCGGGACAGTAGTCGAGCAGTACTTC. It codes for CASSSPGTVVEQYF.

The chain joins TRBV5-1 to TRBJ1-4; D unclear. This CDR3 contains 13 residues. The V and J ends lost 2 bases and 1 base respectively, with 3 bases between them. From germline, CDR1 is SGHRS and CDR2 YFSETQ. For the CDR3, the DNA is TGCGCCAGCAGCTTCCGAACTAATGAAAAACTGTTTTTT. It codes for CASSFRTNEKLFF.

Only a few counts were recorded for this clone. The J gene is TRBJ2-7, the V gene TRBV5-6; D possibly corresponds to TRBD2 (6 bases). This CDR3 comprises 14 residues. Trimming removed 4 bases from V and 0 bases from J, with 11 bases in between. CDR1 SGHDT and CDR2 YYEEEE come from the germline V gene. The CDR3 sequence: CASSGAGSSYEQYF. The CDR3 nucleotides read TGTGCCAGCAGCGGGGCGGGGAGCTCCTACGAGCAGTACTTC.

This chain connects TRBV4-1 to TRBJ2-1; TRBD1 might be the D (5 bases). CDR3 length equals 16 residues. The germline V gene has CDR1 MGHRA and CDR2 YSYEKL. V was clipped by 4 bases and J by 4 bases, with 17 bases between them. The CDR3 nucleotides are TGCGCCAGCAGCCCCCAGGCAGGGTTCACTTACAATGAGCAGTTCTTC. It codes for CASSPQAGFTYNEQFF.

The chain uses TRBV9 and TRBJ2-3; 12 nucleotides match TRBD2. The trim removed 1 base at V and 0 bases at J, leaving 9 bases unmatched. Germline CDR1 and CDR2: SGDLS and YYNGEE. The CDR3 is 19 amino acids. In DNA, the CDR3 is TGTGCCAGCAGCGTACAGCTAGCGGGGGGGCCGGCGAGCACAGATACGCAGTATTTT. It codes for CASSVQLAGGPASTDTQYF. The full variable domain, completed using reference TRBV9 and TRBJ2-3, is DSGVTQTPKHLITATGQRVTLRCSPRSGDLSVYWYQQSLDQGLQFLIQYYNGEERAKGNILERFSAQQFPDLHSELNLSSLELGDSALYFCASSVQLAGGPASTDTQYFGPGTRLTVL.

This chain uses TRBV6-5 with TRBJ2-7, with 9 nucleotides matching TRBD2. In germline, CDR1 is MNHEY, CDR2 SVGAGI. V shed 6 bases and J 2 bases; nucleotides not matched to a gene: 5. The CDR3 totals 14 residues. CDR3 sequence (DNA): TGTGCCAGCAGACCGGGACTAGCACCCTACGAGCAGTACTTC. Translation gives CASRPGLAPYEQYF.

The chain combines TRBV5-1 with TRBJ2-6; D unresolved. The CDR3 consists of 16 residues. Trimming shortened V by 4 bases and J by 0 bases, and 11 bases separated the two germline ends. The germline gives CDR1 SGHRS, CDR2 YFSETQ. DNA for the CDR3: TGCGCCAGCAGCCCCGACACCCACTCTGGGGCCAACGTCCTGACTTTC. Translation gives CASSPDTHSGANVLTF. Variable domain in full (rest from reference TRBV5-1 and TRBJ2-6): KAGVTQTPRYLIKTRGQQVTLSCSPISGHRSVSWYQQTPGQGLQFLFEYFSETQRNKGNFPGRFSGRQFSNSRSEMNVSTLELGDSALYLCASSPDTHSGANVLTFGAGSRLTVL.

V usage is TRBV30 and J usage is TRBJ1-6, with a weak D call TRBD1 (5 bases). Germline CDR1 and CDR2: GTSNPN and SVGIG (reference sequence). The V gene lost 5 bases and the J gene lost 7 bases, with 12 bases spanning the gap. This CDR3 has 13 amino acids. The DNA for the CDR3 is TGTGCCTGGGACGGGGGGAGCAATTCACCCCTCCACTTT. This encodes CAWDGGSNSPLHF.

This sequence joins TRBV5-6 and TRBJ1-5; 12 nucleotides match TRBD1. The CDR3 is 19 residues long. Germline V lookup: CDR1 SGHDT, CDR2 YYEEEE. Unmatched junction bases numbered 13, after V lost 4 bases and J lost 2 bases. CDR3 sequence reads: CASSQTLTGTGGGNQPQHF. The CDR3 bases are TGTGCCAGCAGCCAAACTTTGACCGGGACAGGGGGCGGCAATCAGCCCCAGCATTTT.

V is TRBV7-9 and J is TRBJ1-3, with D hard to call. CDR3 length: 16 residues. Germline CDR1 SEHNR, CDR2 FQNEAQ (reference sequence). Trimming pared 3 bases from V and 0 bases from J, leaving 12 bases between. DNA of the CDR3: TGTGCCAGCAGCTTCCTCAGTGTCAACTCTGGAAACACCATATATTTT. Translating gives CASSFLSVNSGNTIYF.

This chain connects TRBV14 to TRBJ2-7, with D perhaps TRBD1 (6 bases). The CDR3 has 14 residues. CDR1 is SGHDN and CDR2 is FVKESK in the germline V gene. V was pared by 6 bases and J by 3 bases, with 15 bases between. CDR3 nucleotides: TGTGCCAGCAGTGCCTGGGACAAACTCTACGAGCAGTACTTC. Translated, it gives CASSAWDKLYEQYF.